The 29 T cell receptor beta chains below all came from one sample that was sequenced in a study of T cell repertoires in cytomegalovirus infection. Using its own MiXCR run on the reads, TCRdb lists one record per CDR3 protein. There are 680,000 or so distinct CDR3 sequences in the sample; around 35% occur only once, and around a sixth lies in the top ten. No antigens are known for them. The source material was cultured PBMCs, sampled from culture after CMV antigen stimulation. The receptor set was obtained from a human donor in good health (CMV status not recorded). Some clones in this sample may be carry-over from other donors' samples.

This clonotype occurred a few times. This sequence joins TRBV6-5 and TRBJ2-7, with 8 bases identical to TRBD1. The germline V gene has CDR1 MNHEY and CDR2 SVGAGI. The CDR3 length is 15 residues. V dropped 6 bases and J dropped 0; count of bases not matched to a gene: 7. The CDR3 protein is CASREWDRSSYEQYF. The CDR3 bases are TGTGCCAGCAGAGAGTGGGACAGGAGCTCCTACGAGCAGTACTTC.

This rearrangement joins TRBV6-1 to TRBJ1-4; 8 nucleotides agree with TRBD1. The CDR3 extends over 15 amino acids. Germline-derived CDR1 and CDR2 are MNHNS and SASEGT. Trimming cost V 5 bases and J 4 bases; bases outside gene matches: 6. CDR3 amino acids: CASSKRTGRNEKLFF. In DNA, the CDR3 is TGTGCCAGCAGTAAGAGGACAGGGCGTAATGAAAAACTGTTTTTT.

This clonotype was counted between two and nine times. The junction and the germline gene differ at one end; a read error may be behind it. The chain is built from TRBV7-2 and TRBJ2-3; 9 positions agree with TRBD1. The CDR3 has 12 amino acids. Germline loops: CDR1 SGHTA, CDR2 FQGNSA. CDR3 loop: CASSSTAGTGSF. CDR3 in DNA: TGTGCCAGCAGCTCCACCGCCGGGACAGGGTCCTTT.

The V gene is TRBV6-8, the J gene TRBJ1-4; a weak D match, TRBD1 (5 bases). Per germline, CDR1 MNHGY and CDR2 SAAAGT. CDR3 length: 15 residues. The V gene lost 2 bases and the J gene lost 7 bases, with 14 bases spanning the gap. DNA for the CDR3: TGTGCCAGCAGTTACCACGGTGGGGGGGGTGAAAAACTGTTTTTT. It yields the protein CASSYHGGGGEKLFF.

This chain links TRBV6-5 with TRBJ1-1; perhaps TRBD1 as D (6 bases). Germline V gene lookup returns CDR1 MNHEY and CDR2 SVGAGI. The CDR3 consists of 11 residues. The ends were cut back, 6 bases at V and 9 bases at J, with 11 bases in the middle. The CDR3 sequence is CASRRQAQAFF. DNA of the CDR3: TGTGCCAGCAGAAGACAGGCCCAAGCTTTCTTT.

The chain carries TRBV7-2 and TRBJ2-7; unclear D gene. Trimming removed 10 bases at V and 7 bases at J, with 20 bases between. The CDR3 extends over 13 amino acids. Germline V gives CDR1 SGHTA, CDR2 FQGNSA. The CDR3 is CATRPDPTEEQYF. CDR3 coding DNA: TGTGCCACCCGACCCGACCCTACGGAGGAGCAGTACTTC.

The CDR3 region has the DNA TGTGCCAGCATCGGCCGGGCGACAGGGACCCCCGGGGAGCTGTTTTTT. Its translation is CASIGRATGTPGELFF. V and J are TRBV7-9 and TRBJ2-2; TRBD1 matches at 7 bases. Germline V lookup: CDR1 SEHNR, CDR2 FQNEAQ (reference sequence). V shed 7 bases, J shed 6 bases, and the junction held 14 bases outside the gene matches. CDR3 length equals 16 residues.

The J gene is TRBJ2-7, the V gene TRBV20-1, with TRBD1 matching over 8 bases. The CDR3 has 12 amino acids. J was trimmed by 5 bases and V by 5 bases; bases with no gene match: 5. The germline V gene has CDR1 DFQATT and CDR2 SNEGSKA (reference sequence). CDR3 sequence reads: CSAGRQGNEQYF. CDR3 sequence (DNA): TGCAGTGCTGGTCGACAGGGGAACGAGCAGTACTTC.

A few counts support this clonotype. This chain links TRBV19 with TRBJ1-1; D possibly corresponds to TRBD1 (6 bases). The CDR3 extends over 15 amino acids. Trimming took off 5 bases at V and 0 bases at J, with 13 bases between the two ends. Germline V lookup: CDR1 LNHDA, CDR2 SQIVND (reference sequence). The CDR3 loop reads CASSPITGLNTEAFF. Written as DNA, the CDR3 is TGTGCCAGTAGTCCCATAACAGGGCTGAACACTGAAGCTTTCTTT.

The rearrangement uses TRBV6-2 or TRBV6-3 and TRBJ1-5; D possibly corresponds to TRBD1 (6 bases). The CDR3 is 13 amino acids. The germline V and J ends were trimmed by 6 bases and 7 bases, with 13 bases remaining between them. Germline V gene lookup returns CDR1 MNHEY and CDR2 SVGEGT. DNA for the CDR3: TGTGCCAGCAGCTTTACAGGGAAACAGCCCCAGCATTTT. It encodes CASSFTGKQPQHF.

V is TRBV27 and J is TRBJ1-4, with no clear D. Germline V gives CDR1 MNHEY, CDR2 SMNVEV (reference sequence). The V end lost 7 bases, the J end lost 7 bases, and 13 bases lay between the germline ends. CDR3 length equals 13 residues. DNA for the CDR3: TGTGCCAGCACGTGGGGTATAGGTGAAAAACTGTTTTTT. Its protein is CASTWGIGEKLFF.

V and J are TRBV25-1 and TRBJ2-3; D is possibly TRBD1 (5 bases). Germline CDR1 reads MGHDK; CDR2 reads SYGVNS. This CDR3 region has 15 residues. V lost 5 bases to trimming and J lost 3 bases, with 15 bases between them. The CDR3 loop is CASSRRRVGTDTQYF. CDR3 DNA: TGTGCCAGCAGTCGCCGCAGGGTGGGGACAGATACGCAGTATTTT. Based on the CDR3 plus reference TRBV25-1 and TRBJ2-3, the full variable domain is EADIYQTPRYLVIGTGKKITLECSQTMGHDKMYWYQQDPGMELHLIHYSYGVNSTEKGDLSSESTVSRIRTEHFPLTLESARPSHTSQYLCASSRRRVGTDTQYFGPGTRLTVL.

There are many counts of this clonotype. V and J are TRBV7-2 and TRBJ1-5; 9 nucleotides line up with TRBD1. The CDR3 runs 15 residues. V was clipped by 5 bases and J by 4 bases; unmatched bases: 6. The germline V gene encodes CDR1 SGHTA and CDR2 FQGNSA. CDR3 sequence reads: CASSPDGTGNQPQHF. CDR3 nucleotide sequence: TGTGCCAGCAGCCCGGATGGGACAGGGAATCAGCCCCAGCATTTT.

This sequence joins TRBV7-9 and TRBJ2-5, with D perhaps matching TRBD1 (5 bases). Germline assignment: CDR1 SEHNR and CDR2 FQNEAQ (reference sequence). This CDR3 spans 14 amino acids. V shed 2 bases and J shed 1 base, with 8 bases lying between them. As DNA, the CDR3 is TGTGCCAGCAGCTTACTAGGGGCCCAAGAGACCCAGTACTTC. It codes for CASSLLGAQETQYF.

The chain recombines TRBV7-2 with TRBJ2-3; 8 bases map to TRBD2. The CDR3 totals 17 residues. With V trimmed by 5 bases and J by 5 bases, 15 bases remained unmatched. Germline lookup yields CDR1 SGHTA and CDR2 FQGNSA. The CDR3 nucleotides read TGTGCCAGCAGCCCCCACGGGGGGGAGGGCCTCGTAGATACGCAGTATTTT. Translation: CASSPHGGEGLVDTQYF.

V usage is TRBV19 and J usage is TRBJ1-5; a possible D gene is TRBD1 (5 bases). Trimming cost V 8 bases and J 2 bases, with 25 bases left between them. There are 18 residues in the CDR3. Germline-derived CDR1 and CDR2 are LNHDA and SQIVND (reference sequence). The CDR3 loop reads CASAQRQGRFVGNQPQHF. The DNA for the CDR3 is TGTGCCAGTGCCCAAAGGCAGGGAAGATTTGTTGGCAATCAGCCCCAGCATTTT. Based on the CDR3 plus reference TRBV19 and TRBJ1-5, the full variable domain is DGGITQSPKYLFRKEGQNVTLSCEQNLNHDAMYWYRQDPGQGLRLIYYSQIVNDFQKGDIAEGYSVSREKKESFPLTVTSAQKNPTAFYLCASAQRQGRFVGNQPQHFGDGTRLSIL.

This clonotype was seen a few times. This rearrangement joins TRBV4-1 to TRBJ2-1; 10 bases agree with TRBD1. V was clipped by 0 bases and J by 9 bases; unmatched bases: 8. Germline V gene data show CDR1 as MGHRA and CDR2 as YSYEKL. The CDR3 runs to 16 residues. CDR3 sequence: CASSQEGQGKGVEQFF. As DNA, the CDR3 is TGCGCCAGCAGCCAAGAGGGACAGGGGAAAGGGGTTGAGCAGTTCTTC.

The CDR3 here is CASSYSTGNSPLHF. CDR3 nucleotides: TGTGCCAGCAGTTATTCGACAGGAAATTCACCCCTCCACTTT. The chain uses TRBV6-6 and TRBJ1-6; maybe TRBD1 (6 bases). The CDR3 extends over 14 amino acids. Germline V gives CDR1 MNHNY, CDR2 SVGAGI (reference sequence). Trimming left V 3 bases short and J 7 bases short, with 10 bases between.

The V call is TRBV6-1, the J call TRBJ2-3; possible D gene TRBD2, 6 bases. Germline values: CDR1 MNHNS, CDR2 SASEGT. V lost 1 base and J lost 1, with 9 bases in between. The CDR3 loop spans 15 amino acids. The CDR3 protein is CASSEDWGGTDTQYF. The CDR3 DNA is TGTGCCAGCAGTGAAGATTGGGGGGGCACAGATACGCAGTATTTT.

J is TRBJ1-1 and V is TRBV18; perhaps TRBD1 as D (5 bases). The CDR3 sequence is 15 residues long. Trimming took off 2 bases at V and 1 base at J, with 11 bases between the two ends. The V gene's germline CDR1 is KGHSH and CDR2 LQKENI. CDR3 in DNA: TGTGCCAGCTCACCAGCGGGACGGAGGAACACTGAAGCTTTCTTT. Residues: CASSPAGRRNTEAFF.

This clonotype was counted once. V gene TRBV20-1 combines with J gene TRBJ2-3; 8 nucleotides align to TRBD2. The V segment lost 0 bases and the J segment 5 bases; nucleotides outside the gene matches: 10. The CDR3 length is 16 residues. Germline CDR1 and CDR2: DFQATT and SNEGSKA (reference sequence). CDR3 sequence reads: CSARDPRSGSIDTQYF. DNA of the CDR3: TGCAGTGCTAGAGATCCAAGGAGCGGGAGTATAGATACGCAGTATTTT.

This sequence joins TRBV6-2 or TRBV6-3 and TRBJ2-1; TRBD2 might be the D (5 bases). V gave up 6 bases and J gave up 3 bases, with 15 bases separating them. Germline values: CDR1 MNHEY, CDR2 SVGEGT. The CDR3 extends over 15 amino acids. DNA for the CDR3: TGTGCCAGCAGCAGGCTTAAGCGGAACTACAATGAGCAGTTCTTC. This codes for CASSRLKRNYNEQFF.

This clonotype has only a few counts. V and J are TRBV27 and TRBJ2-1; TRBD2 aligns across 7 bases. The CDR3 has 15 residues. The V gene end was trimmed by 7 bases and the J gene end by 3 bases; junction bases not matched to a gene: 9. In germline, CDR1 is MNHEY, CDR2 SMNVEV (reference sequence). The CDR3 loop is CASTAGESFYNEQFF. The CDR3 nucleotides are TGTGCCAGCACCGCGGGGGAGTCCTTCTACAATGAGCAGTTCTTC.

This clonotype appeared a few times. The chain employs TRBV20-1 and TRBJ1-6; the match to TRBD1 covers 7 bases. Germline CDR1 is DFQATT and CDR2 is SNEGSKA (reference sequence). Trimming removed 2 bases from V and 1 base from J; junction bases left unmatched: 2. The CDR3 is 15 residues long. The CDR3 protein is CSARLTGSYNSPLHF. CDR3 nucleotides: TGCAGTGCTAGATTGACAGGGTCCTATAATTCACCCCTCCACTTT.

There are many counts of this clonotype. This chain connects TRBV7-2 to TRBJ2-5; TRBD2 matches 13 bases. The V segment lost 6 bases and the J segment 5 bases; nucleotides outside the gene matches: 12. CDR1 and CDR2 (germline): SGHTA, FQGNSA. CDR3 size: 17 residues. The CDR3 sequence: CASSPEQGTSGDETQYF. CDR3 DNA: TGTGCCAGCAGTCCTGAGCAGGGGACTAGCGGGGATGAGACCCAGTACTTC.

This clonotype was counted at least ten times. This CDR3 reads CASSTPPGVAGELFF. The CDR3 DNA follows: TGTGCCAGCAGTACCCCCCCCGGTGTCGCCGGGGAGCTGTTTTTT. The chain uses TRBV7-2 and TRBJ2-2; D gene ambiguous. This CDR3 contains 15 residues. Per germline, CDR1 SGHTA and CDR2 FQGNSA. Trimming stripped 6 bases from V and 6 bases from J, with 17 bases between.

This clonotype turned up a few times. The chain recombines TRBV6-1 with TRBJ2-7; D gene unclear. Germline CDR1 and CDR2: MNHNS and SASEGT. V was shortened by 0 bases and J by 4 bases, with 10 bases between the two germline ends. CDR3 length: 14 residues. The CDR3 coding sequence is TGTGCCAGCAGTGAAGCGCTTATGGGTTACGAGCAGTACTTC. Its protein product is CASSEALMGYEQYF.

Details on this clonotype: No conserved phenylalanine or tryptophan ends this CDR3, so it is likely a read error. The limits of the CDR3 on the DNA are not certain, so only TCRdb's listed CDR3 is given. The J gene is TRBJ1-6, the V gene TRBV28; TRBD1 reflects the table's D call only, with no check against the DNA. The CDR3 totals 8 residues, both ends included. The germline V gene encodes CDR1 MDHEN and CDR2 SYDVKM. The CDR3 loop reads CASSLSGR.

This clonotype was found a few times. The V call is TRBV7-2, the J call TRBJ2-5; tentatively, D is TRBD2 (6 bases). V lost 2 bases to trimming and J lost 3 bases, with 10 bases between them. CDR3 length: 14 residues. CDR1 is SGHTA and CDR2 is FQGNSA in the germline V gene. CDR3 sequence reads: CASSLTRDEETQYF. The CDR3 nucleotides read TGTGCCAGCAGCTTAACGCGGGATGAAGAGACCCAGTACTTC.